Each of the 7 T cell receptor beta chains below was sequenced from the same sample in a study of CD8+CD57+ T cells in acquired aplastic anemia. Patients sequenced had flow cytometry evidence of CD8+CD57+ cell expansion. Genomic DNA, the template, was used for profiling of the TCR beta VDJ and CDR3. MiXCR was run by TCRdb on the reads, yielding one entry per CDR3 protein. This table has 160,000 or so distinct CDR3 sequences, less than 50% appearing once. The material sequenced was sorted CD4+, CD8+, or CD8+CD57+ T cells (not recorded which) from PBMCs. These receptors were obtained from a human donor with aplastic anemia.

This clonotype was counted ten times or more. The rearrangement joins TRBV20-1 to TRBJ2-2; 9 bases are shared with TRBD1. The CDR3 contains 17 residues. The V segment lost 0 bases and the J segment 3 bases; nucleotides outside the gene matches: 8. In germline, CDR1 is DFQATT, CDR2 SNEGSKA (reference sequence). The CDR3 region is CSARDPRQGVDTGELFF. CDR3 bases: TGCAGTGCTAGAGATCCCAGACAGGGGGTCGACACCGGGGAGCTGTTTTTT.

A word on this clonotype: A much more abundant neighbour one base away suggests this may be a read error. The conserved final phenylalanine or tryptophan is absent from the CDR3, which likely points to a read error. The chain employs TRBV5-1 and TRBJ2-5, with a tentative D call TRBD2 (5 bases). This CDR3 has 14 amino acids. V was trimmed by 0 bases and J by 2 bases, leaving 8 bases between them. Per germline, CDR1 SGHRS and CDR2 YFSETQ. The CDR3 reads CASSLDGVQETQYS. DNA of the CDR3: TGCGCCAGCAGCTTGGACGGGGTACAAGAGACCCAGTACTCC.

This clonotype turned up a few times. The V and J genes are TRBV9 and TRBJ2-7; D might be TRBD1 (5 bases). Trimming took 4 bases from V and 3 from J, leaving 8 bases between them. This CDR3 has 12 residues. The germline CDR1 and CDR2 sequences are SGDLS and YYNGEE. Written as DNA, the CDR3 is TGTGCCAGCAGCCAAGGGGACTACGAGCAGTACTTC. Its protein is CASSQGDYEQYF.

This clonotype was seen at least ten times. This chain links TRBV10-3 with TRBJ2-5; maybe TRBD1 (5 bases). Looked up from germline, CDR1 is ENHRY and CDR2 is SYGVKD. CDR3 size: 14 residues. The germline V and J ends were trimmed by 3 bases and 2 bases, with 10 bases remaining between them. CDR3 amino acids: CAISDPRQQETQYF. CDR3 coding DNA: TGTGCCATCAGTGACCCACGACAGCAAGAGACCCAGTACTTC.

In the case of this clonotype: Possible read error: a much larger clone is one base away. This rearrangement joins TRBV2 to TRBJ2-5, with D possibly being TRBD1 or TRBD2 (7 bases each). Germline V gives CDR1 SNHLY, CDR2 FYNNEI. With 6 bases removed from V and 11 bases from J, the gap between germline ends came to 22 bases. CDR3 length: 14 amino acids. CDR3 bases: TGTGCCAGCAGCCAAGGGGCAGGGGGGGATGAGCAGTACTTC. Encoded protein: CASSQGAGGDEQYF. The full variable domain, rest sourced from reference TRBV2 and TRBJ2-5, is EPEVTQTPSHQVTQMGQEVILRCVPISNHLYFYWYRQILGQKVEFLVSFYNNEISEKSEIFDDQFSVERPDGSNFTLKIRSTKLEDSAMYFCASSQGAGGDEQYFGPGTRLLVL.

J is TRBJ1-5 and V is TRBV5-6; unclear D gene. The ends were cut back, 2 bases at V and 2 bases at J, with 11 bases in the middle. Germline V gene lookup returns CDR1 SGHDT and CDR2 YYEEEE. The CDR3 loop spans 15 amino acids. This chain's CDR3 is CASSFWEIGNQPQHF. In DNA, the CDR3 is TGTGCCAGCAGCTTCTGGGAGATAGGCAATCAGCCCCAGCATTTT.

The gene calls are TRBV15 and TRBJ2-1; the match to TRBD2 covers 12 bases. CDR1 and CDR2 (germline): LNHNV, YYDKDF (reference sequence). This CDR3 spans 15 amino acids. V lost 3 bases to trimming and J lost 9 bases; unmatched junction nucleotides: 6. The CDR3 nucleotides read TGTGCCACCAGCAGCCCCGGACTAGCGGGAAGTGAGCAGTTCTTC. Translating gives CATSSPGLAGSEQFF.